A selection of T cell receptor beta chains follows, all from one sample in a study of blood T cell repertoires in COVID-19. Data came from immunoSEQ multiplex PCR; TCRdb stores just in-frame clones and leaves some out. The table shows roughly 100,000 clones, with roughly 88% occurring only once. Sequenced sample: peripheral blood. These receptors came from a man aged 45 to 65 with COVID-19, enrolled during active disease. Each CDR3 is given with its conserved first and last residue. The D gene is left open where the match is weak. Rows give clone size only sometimes, using once, few, many, or a class for an expanded clone.

j_gene: TRBJ2-7; v_gene: TRBV5-4; len: 15; abundance: .; d_gene: .; CDR3aa: CASSLVSSLGHEQYF; CDR3nt: TGTGCCAGCAGCTTGGTGTCTTCGCTGGGCCACGAGCAGTACTTC
j_gene: TRBJ1-2; v_gene: TRBV10-3; len: 13; abundance: .; d_gene: .; CDR3aa: CAIRGDTLNGYTF; CDR3nt: TGTGCCATCAGGGGGGACACCTTGAATGGCTACACCTTC
j_gene: TRBJ1-2; v_gene: TRBV5-6; len: 14; abundance: .; d_gene: TRBD1; CDR3aa: CASSLGTGYYGYTF; CDR3nt: TGTGCCAGCAGCTTGGGGACAGGGTACTATGGCTACACCTTC
j_gene: TRBJ1-5; v_gene: TRBV10-3; len: 15; abundance: .; d_gene: TRBD1; CDR3aa: CAISVGQGGNQPQHF; CDR3nt: TGTGCCATCAGTGTGGGACAGGGGGGCAATCAGCCCCAGCATTTT
j_gene: TRBJ1-2; v_gene: TRBV3-1/TRBV3-2; len: 17; abundance: .; d_gene: .; CDR3aa: CASSQEYGGKVNYGYTF; CDR3nt: TGTGCCAGCAGCCAAGAGTACGGGGGTAAAGTTAACTATGGCTACACCTTC
j_gene: TRBJ2-7; v_gene: TRBV10-1; len: 17; abundance: .; d_gene: TRBD1; CDR3aa: CASSISWGQELSYEQYF; CDR3nt: TGCGCCAGCAGTATATCTTGGGGACAGGAACTCTCCTACGAGCAGTACTTC
j_gene: TRBJ1-2; v_gene: TRBV15; len: 14; abundance: few; d_gene: TRBD1; CDR3aa: CATSSRTGGYGYTF; CDR3nt: TGTGCCACCAGCAGCCGCACAGGGGGCTATGGCTACACCTTC
j_gene: TRBJ2-3; v_gene: TRBV7-2; len: 14; abundance: .; d_gene: .; CDR3aa: CASSLSQATDTQYF; CDR3nt: TGTGCCAGCAGCTTAAGCCAAGCCACAGATACGCAGTATTTT
j_gene: TRBJ2-1; v_gene: TRBV10-2; len: 13; abundance: .; d_gene: .; CDR3aa: CASSEWQGNEQFF; CDR3nt: TGCGCCAGCAGTGAGTGGCAGGGTAATGAGCAGTTCTTC
j_gene: TRBJ1-2; v_gene: TRBV7-9; len: 12; abundance: .; d_gene: TRBD1; CDR3aa: CASSTDRGGYTF; CDR3nt: TGTGCCAGCAGTACGGACAGGGGCGGCTACACCTTC
j_gene: TRBJ1-5; v_gene: TRBV2; len: 14; abundance: .; d_gene: .; CDR3aa: CASSLGQNNQPQHF; CDR3nt: TGTGCCAGCAGTCTGGGGCAGAACAATCAGCCCCAGCATTTT
j_gene: TRBJ1-6; v_gene: TRBV7-3; len: 15; abundance: .; d_gene: .; CDR3aa: CASSLWSSDYAPLHF; CDR3nt: TGTGCCAGCAGCTTATGGTCATCGGACTATGCACCCCTCCACTTT
j_gene: TRBJ2-7; v_gene: TRBV9; len: 16; abundance: .; d_gene: TRBD1; CDR3aa: CASSVSSQGAVYEQYF; CDR3nt: TGTGCCAGCAGCGTTTCGTCCCAGGGGGCGGTCTACGAGCAGTACTTC
j_gene: TRBJ1-5; v_gene: TRBV7-8; len: 16; abundance: .; d_gene: TRBD1; CDR3aa: CASSLQGQGADQPQHF; CDR3nt: TGTGCCAGCAGCTTACAGGGACAGGGTGCGGATCAGCCCCAGCATTTT
j_gene: TRBJ1-4; v_gene: TRBV28; len: 16; abundance: .; d_gene: .; CDR3aa: CASSLFSTGMGEKLFF; CDR3nt: TGTGCCAGCAGTTTATTTAGTACAGGGATGGGTGAAAAACTGTTTTTT
j_gene: TRBJ2-2; v_gene: TRBV7-9; len: 14; abundance: .; d_gene: .; CDR3aa: CASSLVGNTGELFF; CDR3nt: TGTGCCAGCAGCTTAGTCGGGAACACCGGGGAGCTGTTTTTT
j_gene: TRBJ1-2; v_gene: TRBV12-3/TRBV12-4; len: 12; abundance: .; d_gene: .; CDR3aa: CASSFEAYGYTF; CDR3nt: TGTGCCAGCAGTTTTGAAGCCTATGGCTACACCTTC
j_gene: TRBJ2-7; v_gene: TRBV28; len: 11; abundance: few; d_gene: .; CDR3aa: CASSLVREQYF; CDR3nt: TGTGCCAGCAGTTTAGTCAGAGAGCAGTACTTC
j_gene: TRBJ1-4; v_gene: TRBV7-2; len: 17; abundance: .; d_gene: TRBD1; CDR3aa: CASSLAPWDRGNEKLFF; CDR3nt: TGTGCCAGCAGCTTAGCGCCGTGGGACAGGGGAAATGAAAAACTGTTTTTT
j_gene: TRBJ2-1; v_gene: TRBV4-1; len: 17; abundance: .; d_gene: TRBD2; CDR3aa: CASSQDAASGGYNEQFF; CDR3nt: TGCGCCAGCAGCCAAGATGCAGCTAGCGGGGGTTATAATGAGCAGTTCTTC
j_gene: TRBJ2-1; v_gene: TRBV7-3; len: 14; abundance: .; d_gene: TRBD1; CDR3aa: CASSYGDRNNEQFF; CDR3nt: TGTGCCAGCAGCTACGGGGACAGAAACAATGAGCAGTTCTTC
j_gene: TRBJ1-1; v_gene: TRBV19; len: 16; abundance: .; d_gene: TRBD1; CDR3aa: CASSLRPDRGNTEAFF; CDR3nt: TGTGCCAGTAGTCTTAGACCGGACAGGGGTAACACTGAAGCTTTCTTT
j_gene: TRBJ1-2; v_gene: TRBV12-3/TRBV12-4; len: 13; abundance: .; d_gene: TRBD1; CDR3aa: CASSPGQGYGYTF; CDR3nt: TGTGCCAGCAGCCCGGGACAGGGGTATGGCTACACCTTC
j_gene: TRBJ1-2; v_gene: TRBV4-2; len: 15; abundance: .; d_gene: .; CDR3aa: CASSQDRGRNYGYTF; CDR3nt: TGTGCCAGCAGCCAAGATAGGGGCAGGAACTATGGCTACACCTTC
j_gene: TRBJ2-2; v_gene: TRBV18; len: 15; abundance: .; d_gene: .; CDR3aa: CASSPRQDLAGELFF; CDR3nt: TGTGCCAGCTCACCACGACAGGATTTGGCCGGGGAGCTGTTTTTT
j_gene: TRBJ2-2; v_gene: TRBV14; len: 16; abundance: .; d_gene: .; CDR3aa: CASSHRDFMNTGELFF; CDR3nt: TGTGCCAGCAGCCACCGAGACTTCATGAACACCGGGGAGCTGTTTTTT
j_gene: TRBJ2-5; v_gene: TRBV10-2; len: 16; abundance: .; d_gene: TRBD1; CDR3aa: CASSDLDRSFQETQYF; CDR3nt: TGCGCCAGCAGTGATTTGGACAGGAGTTTCCAAGAGACCCAGTACTTC
j_gene: TRBJ1-5; v_gene: TRBV9; len: 13; abundance: few; d_gene: .; CDR3aa: CASSVGDSQPQHF; CDR3nt: TGTGCCAGCAGCGTCGGGGATAGTCAGCCCCAGCATTTT
j_gene: TRBJ1-5; v_gene: TRBV27; len: 13; abundance: .; d_gene: .; CDR3aa: CASSLGQNQPQHF; CDR3nt: TGTGCCAGCAGTTTAGGACAGAATCAGCCCCAGCATTTT
j_gene: TRBJ1-4; v_gene: TRBV6-5; len: 15; abundance: .; d_gene: TRBD1; CDR3aa: CASSKLDRGRLKLFF; CDR3nt: TGTGCCAGCAGTAAGCTGGACAGGGGGCGCCTAAAACTGTTTTTT
j_gene: TRBJ2-4; v_gene: TRBV4-1; len: 13; abundance: .; d_gene: .; CDR3aa: CASSQGGGGIQYF; CDR3nt: TGCGCCAGCAGCCAAGGAGGCGGAGGCATTCAGTACTTC
j_gene: TRBJ2-3; v_gene: TRBV19; len: 14; abundance: .; d_gene: TRBD2; CDR3aa: CASTTSGGTDTQYF; CDR3nt: TGTGCCAGTACGACTAGCGGCGGCACAGATACGCAGTATTTT
j_gene: TRBJ2-7; v_gene: TRBV11-2; len: 15; abundance: .; d_gene: TRBD1; CDR3aa: CASSSPGQGGYEQYF; CDR3nt: TGTGCCAGCAGCTCACCGGGACAGGGGGGTTACGAGCAGTACTTC
j_gene: TRBJ2-2; v_gene: TRBV19; len: 14; abundance: .; d_gene: TRBD1; CDR3aa: CASSVTGSTGELFF; CDR3nt: TGTGCCAGTAGTGTGACAGGGAGTACCGGGGAGCTGTTTTTT
j_gene: TRBJ1-3; v_gene: TRBV5-5; len: 16; abundance: .; d_gene: .; CDR3aa: CASSLAGRVPGNTIYF; CDR3nt: TGTGCCAGCAGCTTGGCGGGCAGGGTCCCTGGAAACACCATATATTTT
j_gene: TRBJ1-1; v_gene: TRBV5-5; len: 14; abundance: .; d_gene: .; CDR3aa: CASSLAQVGPAAFF; CDR3nt: TGTGCCAGCAGCTTGGCCCAGGTGGGGCCCGCTGCTTTCTTT
j_gene: TRBJ1-5; v_gene: TRBV4-3; len: 15; abundance: .; d_gene: .; CDR3aa: CASSQDQWGYQPQHF; CDR3nt: TGCGCCAGCAGCCAGGACCAGTGGGGCTATCAGCCCCAGCATTTT
j_gene: TRBJ2-2; v_gene: TRBV5-6; len: 19; abundance: .; d_gene: TRBD1; CDR3aa: CASSLTIAGGISSTGELFF; CDR3nt: TGTGCCAGCAGCTTAACTATAGCAGGGGGCATTAGTAGCACCGGGGAGCTGTTTTTT
j_gene: TRBJ2-3; v_gene: TRBV7-6; len: 18; abundance: .; d_gene: TRBD2; CDR3aa: CASSPHPVAGGTTDTQYF; CDR3nt: TGTGCCAGCAGCCCTCATCCCGTAGCGGGGGGGACCACAGATACGCAGTATTTT
j_gene: TRBJ2-1; v_gene: TRBV11-2; len: 15; abundance: .; d_gene: TRBD2; CDR3aa: CASSWGPGGEYEQFF; CDR3nt: TGTGCCAGCAGCTGGGGACCGGGAGGGGAGTATGAGCAGTTCTTC
j_gene: TRBJ2-2; v_gene: TRBV10-3; len: 15; abundance: .; d_gene: TRBD1; CDR3aa: CAIRQGAANTGELFF; CDR3nt: TGTGCCATTAGACAGGGGGCGGCGAACACCGGGGAGCTGTTTTTT
j_gene: TRBJ2-3; v_gene: TRBV7-2; len: 15; abundance: once; d_gene: TRBD2; CDR3aa: CASSFFAGATDTQYF; CDR3nt: TGTGCCAGCAGCTTTTTTGCGGGAGCCACAGATACGCAGTATTTT
j_gene: TRBJ1-2; v_gene: TRBV7-2; len: 15; abundance: .; d_gene: TRBD1; CDR3aa: CASSLTGGANYGYTF; CDR3nt: TGTGCCAGCAGCTTAACAGGGGGAGCTAACTATGGCTACACCTTC
j_gene: TRBJ1-5; v_gene: TRBV2; len: 13; abundance: .; d_gene: .; CDR3aa: CASRTQGGQPQHF; CDR3nt: TGTGCCAGCAGGACCCAGGGAGGACAGCCCCAGCATTTT
j_gene: TRBJ2-3; v_gene: TRBV4-2; len: 15; abundance: .; d_gene: TRBD2; CDR3aa: CASSQLSGDTDTQYF; CDR3nt: TGTGCCAGCAGCCAGCTTAGCGGGGACACAGATACGCAGTATTTT
j_gene: TRBJ1-5; v_gene: TRBV29-1; len: 13; abundance: few; d_gene: .; CDR3aa: CSVDTGRGQPQHF; CDR3nt: TGCAGCGTTGATACAGGGAGGGGTCAGCCCCAGCATTTT
j_gene: TRBJ1-2; v_gene: TRBV7-2; len: 15; abundance: few; d_gene: .; CDR3aa: CASSLGAGSNYGYTF; CDR3nt: TGTGCCAGCAGCTTAGGGGCGGGGTCGAACTATGGCTACACCTTC
j_gene: TRBJ2-2; v_gene: TRBV7-3; len: 14; abundance: .; d_gene: .; CDR3aa: CASSLSSNTGELFF; CDR3nt: TGTGCCAGCAGCTTATCTAGTAACACCGGGGAGCTGTTTTTT
j_gene: TRBJ1-2; v_gene: TRBV28; len: 10; abundance: .; d_gene: .; CDR3aa: CASSPPPFTF; CDR3nt: TGTGCCAGCAGTCCCCCCCCGTTCACCTTC
j_gene: TRBJ1-1; v_gene: TRBV6-2/TRBV6-3; len: 16; abundance: .; d_gene: TRBD1; CDR3aa: CASSYQTGAIGTEAFF; CDR3nt: TGTGCCAGCAGTTACCAGACAGGGGCGATAGGCACTGAAGCTTTCTTT
j_gene: TRBJ2-1; v_gene: TRBV19; len: 16; abundance: .; d_gene: .; CDR3aa: CASSIAGGRSYNEQFF; CDR3nt: TGTGCCAGTAGTATAGCAGGAGGGAGATCCTACAATGAGCAGTTCTTC
j_gene: TRBJ1-6; v_gene: TRBV11-1; len: 14; abundance: .; d_gene: .; CDR3aa: CASRPRGINSPLHF; CDR3nt: TGTGCCAGCAGACCACGAGGGATTAATTCACCCCTCCACTTT
j_gene: TRBJ2-2; v_gene: TRBV9; len: 16; abundance: .; d_gene: TRBD1; CDR3aa: CASSVSRDRNTGELFF; CDR3nt: TGTGCCAGCAGCGTATCCAGGGACAGGAACACCGGGGAGCTGTTTTTT
j_gene: TRBJ2-7; v_gene: TRBV6-5; len: 14; abundance: .; d_gene: .; CDR3aa: CASKDSGGLGEQYF; CDR3nt: TGTGCCAGCAAAGACTCCGGGGGTTTGGGCGAGCAGTACTTC
j_gene: TRBJ1-2; v_gene: TRBV5-1; len: 15; abundance: .; d_gene: .; CDR3aa: CASSLFTGSNYGYTF; CDR3nt: TGCGCCAGCAGCTTGTTTACAGGCTCTAACTATGGCTACACCTTC
j_gene: TRBJ2-2; v_gene: TRBV7-9; len: 15; abundance: medium-sized; d_gene: .; CDR3aa: CASSPVNTRAGELFF; CDR3nt: TGTGCCAGCAGCCCCGTTAATACGAGGGCCGGGGAGCTGTTTTTT
j_gene: TRBJ2-7; v_gene: TRBV19; len: 13; abundance: .; d_gene: .; CDR3aa: CASSRDSLDEQYF; CDR3nt: TGTGCCAGTAGTCGTGACAGCCTTGACGAGCAGTACTTC
j_gene: TRBJ2-2; v_gene: TRBV21-1; len: 21; abundance: .; d_gene: .; CDR3aa: CASSKDGDRDTPCPNIGELFF; CDR3nt: TGTGCCAGCAGCAAAGATGGCGATCGGGACACACCCTGTCCGAACATCGGGGAGCTGTTTTTT
j_gene: TRBJ2-3; v_gene: TRBV2; len: 13; abundance: few; d_gene: TRBD2; CDR3aa: CASRLAELDTQYF; CDR3nt: TGTGCCAGCAGGCTAGCGGAGCTAGATACGCAGTATTTT